This passage covers 21 T cell receptor beta chains from one sample sequenced in a study of blood T cells in healthy people across ages. It was with a sample-barcoded 5' primer and a J-beta primer mix that a second PCR of roughly 7 to 12 cycles was run. MiXCR was run by TCRdb on the 5' RACE reads, yielding one entry per CDR3 protein. The sample lists roughly 1,100,000 distinct CDR3 sequences, around 27% occurring once. This sample also belongs to another study, concerning T cells of mothers and their children.

The sample taken for sequencing was blood. The source is a girl aged 2 to 9 in good health.

The J gene is TRBJ2-7, the V gene TRBV20-1; D may be TRBD1 or TRBD2 (5 bases each). This CDR3 spans 15 amino acids. The V end lost 0 bases, the J end lost 0 bases, and 12 bases lay between the germline ends. CDR1 DFQATT and CDR2 SNEGSKA come from the germline V gene (reference sequence). The CDR3 is CSARDRGPSSYEQYF. In DNA form, the CDR3 reads TGCAGTGCTAGAGATAGGGGACCTAGCTCCTACGAGCAGTACTTC.

The chain links TRBV7-9 to TRBJ1-2, with TRBD1 matching over 7 bases. This CDR3 is 15 amino acids long. The J segment lost 1 base and the V segment lost 5 bases, leaving 7 bases of the junction unmatched. Per the germline V gene, CDR1 is SEHNR and CDR2 is FQNEAQ (reference sequence). DNA of the CDR3: TGTGCCAGCAGCGTAGACAGGGCATTTAACTATGGCTACACCTTC. Translated: CASSVDRAFNYGYTF.

There are a few counts of this clonotype. The chain links TRBV15 to TRBJ1-4; D remains ambiguous. CDR1 and CDR2 (germline): LNHNV, YYDKDF (reference sequence). Trimming left V 0 bases short and J 8 bases short, with 10 bases between. The CDR3 is 14 residues long. Here the CDR3 reads CATSRDGAWEKLFF. The CDR3 bases are TGTGCCACCAGCAGAGATGGAGCTTGGGAAAAACTGTTTTTT.

This clonotype occurred a few times. This chain links TRBV9 with TRBJ2-5; D unclear. The CDR3 loop spans 15 amino acids. Germline CDR1 and CDR2: SGDLS and YYNGEE. The V and J ends lost 0 bases and 4 bases respectively, with 13 bases between them. The CDR3 bases are TGTGCCAGCAGCGTAGATGGCCTCACCTCAGAGACCCAGTACTTC. Encoded protein: CASSVDGLTSETQYF.

The chain is built from TRBV6-5 and TRBJ2-5, with TRBD2 as a possible D gene (5 bases). The DNA end is a closer match to TRBJ2-1, so the J assignment may be wrong. Germline V gives CDR1 MNHEY, CDR2 SVGAGI. CDR3 length: 16 amino acids. The CDR3 reads CASSYSPPGVDNEQFF. The CDR3, as DNA: TGTGCCAGCAGTTACTCGCCCCCCGGGGTGGACAATGAGCAGTTCTTC.

The rearrangement uses TRBV6-5 and TRBJ1-4; D is perhaps TRBD1 (6 bases). CDR1 is MNHEY, CDR2 SVGAGI, per germline. The CDR3 length is 15 residues. The V and J ends lost 3 bases and 8 bases respectively, with 16 bases between them. This CDR3 reads CASSYGPQGSEKLFF. The CDR3 bases are TGTGCCAGCAGTTATGGGCCGCAGGGGTCGGAAAAACTGTTTTTT.

The chain has TRBV29-1 and TRBJ2-7; 7 positions agree with TRBD1. Unmatched junction bases numbered 5, after V lost 0 bases and J lost 0 bases. The CDR3 covers 15 residues. The germline V gene encodes CDR1 SQVTM and CDR2 ANQGSEA. CDR3 protein: CSVEDRRDSSYEQYF. CDR3 nucleotides: TGCAGCGTTGAAGATCGAAGGGACAGCTCCTACGAGCAGTACTTC.

The chain uses TRBV5-1 and TRBJ2-4; D possibly corresponds to TRBD1 (6 bases). This CDR3 has 15 residues. Per germline, CDR1 SGHRS and CDR2 YFSETQ. Trimming cost V 7 bases and J 0 bases, with 14 bases left between them. This chain's CDR3 is CASRDMPLAKNIQYF. CDR3 sequence (DNA): TGCGCCAGCCGGGACATGCCCCTAGCCAAAAACATTCAGTACTTC.

V is TRBV29-1 and J is TRBJ2-5, with D perhaps matching TRBD2 (7 bases). CDR1 is SQVTM, CDR2 ANQGSEA, per germline. The CDR3 covers 14 residues. V gave up 3 bases and J gave up 2 bases, with 13 bases separating them. Here the CDR3 reads CSVEGGATQETQYF. The CDR3 DNA sequence: TGCAGCGTTGAGGGGGGGGCCACTCAAGAGACCCAGTACTTC.

This clonotype was found a few times. V gene TRBV20-1 combines with J gene TRBJ2-7, with 7 bases identical to TRBD1. Germline CDR1 is DFQATT and CDR2 is SNEGSKA (reference sequence). The CDR3 has 15 residues. V was clipped by 2 bases and J by 1 base; unmatched bases: 8. The CDR3 DNA sequence: TGCAGTGCTAGATCTGGACAGGAGAGTTCCTACGAGCAGTACTTC. Protein product: CSARSGQESSYEQYF.

The chain recombines TRBV25-1 with TRBJ1-2; D unresolved. The germline gives CDR1 MGHDK, CDR2 SYGVNS. Trimming took off 8 bases at V and 4 bases at J, with 11 bases between the two ends. The CDR3 extends over 12 amino acids. The CDR3 sequence: CASGTGIYGYTF. The DNA of the CDR3 is TGTGCCAGCGGAACGGGAATCTATGGCTACACCTTC.

A few counts support this clonotype. The junction does not match germline at one end; this may be a read error. This rearrangement joins TRBV10-3 to TRBJ1-2; tentatively, D is TRBD1 (5 bases). Germline CDR1 reads ENHRY; CDR2 reads SYGVKD. This CDR3 is 13 amino acids long. As DNA, the CDR3 is TGTGCCATCAGTGAGTCTTCCAGGGCGACGTTCAACTTC. Translation: CAISESSRATFNF.

This clonotype was seen more than once but under ten times. The chain recombines TRBV29-1 with TRBJ2-7; D possibly corresponds to TRBD1 (6 bases). The germline V and J ends were trimmed by 6 bases and 0 bases, with 18 bases remaining between them. CDR3 length: 15 amino acids. CDR1 and CDR2 (germline): SQVTM, ANQGSEA. In DNA, the CDR3 is TGCAGCGTAAAAACCGGGACACAGAGCTCCTACGAGCAGTACTTC. Translation: CSVKTGTQSSYEQYF.

At least ten counts were recorded for this clonotype. CDR3 loop: CASSLSPSEQFF. In DNA, the CDR3 is TGTGCCAGCAGTTTAAGTCCGTCTGAGCAGTTCTTC. This chain connects TRBV12-3 or TRBV12-4 to TRBJ2-5; D not certain. Gene TRBJ2-1 matches the end of the DNA better, so the J call may be wrong. The CDR3 has 12 residues.

In its sample, this clonotype was seen a few times. The J gene is TRBJ2-1, the V gene TRBV12-3 or TRBV12-4, with TRBD2 matching 7 bases. CDR3 length: 13 amino acids. Losses at the gene ends were 11 bases for V and 0 bases for J; bases not matched to a gene: 4. CDR3 in amino acids: CAARGDSYNEQFF. The CDR3 DNA follows: TGTGCCGCCCGGGGGGACTCCTACAATGAGCAGTTCTTC.

CDR3 sequence: CASSSRDKNNEQFF. CDR3 nucleotides: TGTGCCAGCAGCTCCCGGGACAAAAACAATGAGCAGTTCTTC. The rearrangement links TRBV7-9 to TRBJ2-1; D is possibly TRBD1 (6 bases). This CDR3 contains 14 residues. Per the germline V gene, CDR1 is SEHNR and CDR2 is FQNEAQ (reference sequence). V lost 4 bases, J lost 5 bases, and 12 bases lay in between.

The sample holds one count of this clonotype. The CDR3 protein is CASSLGGEWYF. CDR3 nucleotides: TGTGCCAGCAGCTTGGGGGGCGAATGGTATTTT. This chain joins TRBV7-9 and TRBJ2-3; possibly TRBD1 or TRBD2 for D (6 bases each). Trimming shortened V by 3 bases and J by 14 bases, and 12 bases separated the two germline ends. CDR1 and CDR2 (germline): SEHNR, FQNEAQ (reference sequence). CDR3 length equals 11 residues.

The rearrangement joins TRBV12-3 or TRBV12-4 to TRBJ2-3, with D possibly being TRBD1 or TRBD2 (6 bases each). CDR3 length equals 14 residues. V shed 4 bases and J shed 3 bases, with 11 bases lying between them. CDR3 in amino acids: CASSSVGGTDTQYF. DNA for the CDR3: TGTGCCAGCAGTTCGGTAGGGGGGACAGATACGCAGTATTTT.

This clonotype was detected a few times. The chain joins TRBV29-1 to TRBJ1-2; D not resolved. The V gene lost 3 bases and the J gene lost 4 bases, with 9 bases spanning the gap. Germline CDR1 and CDR2: SQVTM and ANQGSEA. The CDR3 totals 12 residues. The CDR3 spells CSVDIVLYGYTF. The CDR3 DNA reads as TGCAGCGTTGATATAGTTCTCTATGGCTACACCTTC.

This clonotype has just a few counts. V gene TRBV3-1 combines with J gene TRBJ2-7; TRBD2 is a possible D gene (6 bases). The CDR3 sequence is 15 residues long. Germline CDR1 LGHDT, CDR2 YNNKEL (reference sequence). The V end lost 5 bases, the J end lost 3 bases, and 17 bases lay between the germline ends. CDR3 bases: TGTGCCAGCAGCAAAATTCCGGGACTCCACTACGAGCAGTACTTC. Translation: CASSKIPGLHYEQYF.

This clonotype turned up a few times. J is TRBJ1-2 and V is TRBV20-1, with TRBD1 matching 9 bases. This CDR3 region has 16 residues. Germline trimming cut 1 base from V and 4 bases from J; bases unmatched to any gene: 10. Germline V gene sequence: CDR1 DFQATT, CDR2 SNEGSKA (reference sequence). This chain's CDR3 is CSARAGGQGGIYGYTF. CDR3 DNA: TGCAGTGCTAGAGCTGGGGGACAGGGTGGTATCTATGGCTACACCTTC.